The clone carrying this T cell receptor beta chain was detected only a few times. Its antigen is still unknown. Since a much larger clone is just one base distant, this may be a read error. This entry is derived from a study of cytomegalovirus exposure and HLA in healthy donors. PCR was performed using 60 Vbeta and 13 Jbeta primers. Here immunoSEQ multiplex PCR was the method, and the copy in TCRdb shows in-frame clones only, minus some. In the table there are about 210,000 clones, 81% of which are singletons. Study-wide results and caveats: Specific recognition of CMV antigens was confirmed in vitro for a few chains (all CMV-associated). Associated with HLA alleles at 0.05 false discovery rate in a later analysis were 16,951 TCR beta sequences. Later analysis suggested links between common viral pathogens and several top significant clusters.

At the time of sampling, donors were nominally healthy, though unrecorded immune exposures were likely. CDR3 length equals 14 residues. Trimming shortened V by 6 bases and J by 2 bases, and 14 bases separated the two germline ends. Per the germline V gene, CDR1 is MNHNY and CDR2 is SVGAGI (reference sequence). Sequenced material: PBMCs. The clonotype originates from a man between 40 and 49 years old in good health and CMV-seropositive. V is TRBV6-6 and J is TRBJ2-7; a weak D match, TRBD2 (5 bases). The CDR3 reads CASRKPGSAYEQYF. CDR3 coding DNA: TGTGCCAGCAGGAAACCGGGGTCCGCCTACGAGCAGTACTTC.